This TCR beta chain was recorded in a study of shared clonotypes between healthy human individuals. Findings and limits, study-wide: Even with large depth, rarefaction showed that sorted-subset sequencing was incomplete.

It was into CD45RA+ naive and CD45RA-negative memory subsets that the CD4+ cells were split. The V gene lost 4 bases and the J gene lost 4 bases, with 17 bases spanning the gap. The CDR3 contains 16 residues. Germline-derived CDR1 and CDR2 are SNHLY and FYNNEI. On this clone: Its antigen is unknown.

The authors split each subset's genomic DNA evenly across several immunoSEQ plates. The protocol was immunoSEQ multiplex PCR, while the TCRdb copy is restricted to in-frame clones and leaves out a portion. This table has a few million clones, 90% to 96% appearing once. This TCR derives from a man in his late teens or twenties in good health. This chain links TRBV2 with TRBJ1-5; D is possibly TRBD1 (5 bases). Sequenced sample: naive CD4+ T cells sorted from blood. Sample subset: CD45RA+ positively selected. CDR3 bases: TGTGCCAGCAGTGTTATGGGGCAGGGCCTAAATCAGCCCCAGCATTTT. Translated: CASSVMGQGLNQPQHF.